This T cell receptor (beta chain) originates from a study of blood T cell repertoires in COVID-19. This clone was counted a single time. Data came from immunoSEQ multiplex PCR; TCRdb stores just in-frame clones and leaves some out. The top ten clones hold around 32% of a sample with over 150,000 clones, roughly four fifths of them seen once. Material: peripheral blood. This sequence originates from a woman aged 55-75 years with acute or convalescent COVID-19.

The CDR3, as DNA: TGTGCCAGCAGCCAATTCGGGCCGGGACTAGGAGACAATGAGCAGTTCTTC. Translation: CASSQFGPGLGDNEQFF. The genes are TRBV3-1 (or the pseudogene TRBV3-2) and TRBJ2-1; 8 nucleotides agree with TRBD2. This CDR3 has 17 amino acids. Germline CDR1 and CDR2: LGHDT and YNNKEL (reference sequence). J gave up 5 bases and V 2 bases, and 11 bases lay outside the gene matches.